This T cell receptor beta chain was found in a study of T cells in Graves' hyperthyroidism and ophthalmopathy. Overall study: Peripheral blood collection took place at initial diagnosis, before any treatment.

Many counts were recorded for this clonotype. What it binds is unknown. Overall study results and limits: Blood shared most expanded thyroid clonotypes above 0.001.

RNA transcripts provided the source from which TCR beta CDR3 regions were amplified. RT-PCR in the first round (using the HTBI primer set) targeted the TCR CDR3. In TCRdb, the multiplex PCR reads were re-called with MiXCR into one record per CDR3 protein. The top ten clones hold 7.8% of a sample with 250,000 to 300,000 distinct CDR3 sequences, approximately 12% of them seen once. This CDR3 has 13 residues. The V and J ends lost 2 bases and 4 bases respectively, with 7 bases between them. In germline, CDR1 is SGHVS, CDR2 FNYEAQ. The rearrangement joins TRBV7-6 to TRBJ2-3; D unresolved. The source of this sequence is a woman aged 25 to 45 with Graves' hyperthyroidism that later progressed to Graves' ophthalmopathy. What was sequenced was blood. In nucleotides, the CDR3 is TGTGCCAGCAGCTTATTAATTCCAGATACGCAGTATTTT. The encoded protein is CASSLLIPDTQYF.